These T cell receptor beta chains were read from a single sample in a study of PD-L1 blockade in urothelial cancer. Sequenced by immunoSEQ multiplex PCR; TCRdb stores in-frame clones only, minus some. The sample includes about 63,000 clones, approximately 80% of them seen just once. The starting material was PBMCs, obtained around atezolizumab (anti-PD-L1) treatment. The origin of the receptors is a man in his 70s with urothelial cancer. CDR3s include the opening cysteine and the closing phenylalanine or tryptophan. Each record gives: clone size, CDR3 length, J gene, V gene, D gene, CDR3 protein, CDR3 DNA. D genes are given only for firm matches. Size is omitted from some rows. Given values are once, few, many or a class for expanded clones.

>NA|14|TRBJ2-1|TRBV5-1|TRBD1
CASSTSRGLGEQFF
TGCGCCAGCAGCACCAGCAGGGGGCTGGGTGAGCAGTTCTTC
>NA|15|TRBJ2-7|TRBV5-1|TRBD2
CASSFSAGEPYEQYF
TGCGCCAGCAGCTTTTCAGCGGGAGAACCCTACGAGCAGTACTTC
>NA|14|TRBJ2-5|TRBV11-2|TRBD1
CASSQGTAQETQYF
TGTGCCAGCAGCCAAGGGACAGCCCAAGAGACCCAGTACTTC
>NA|18|TRBJ1-2|TRBV5-8|TRBD1
CASSSRGTGTSSLYGYTF
TGTGCCAGCAGCTCAAGGGGGACAGGGACCTCGAGTCTCTATGGCTACACCTTC
>NA|15|TRBJ2-7|TRBV30|TRBD2
CAWRGASGSFYEQYF
TGTGCCTGGAGAGGGGCTAGCGGGAGTTTCTACGAGCAGTACTTC
>NA|16|TRBJ2-5|TRBV5-1|TRBD2
CASSGLAGAFQETQYF
TGCGCCAGCAGCGGACTAGCGGGAGCCTTCCAAGAGACCCAGTACTTC
>NA|15|TRBJ2-5|TRBV15|TRBD2
CATSSPRLADETQYF
TGTGCCACCAGCAGTCCCCGACTAGCGGACGAGACCCAGTACTTC
>NA|18|TRBJ2-3|TRBV7-9|TRBD2
CASSFPGLAGLGTDTQYF
TGTGCCAGCAGCTTCCCGGGACTAGCGGGATTAGGGACAGATACGCAGTATTTT
>once|16|TRBJ2-1|TRBV19|TRBD2
CASSSRSGSLGNEQFF
TGTGCCAGTAGTTCACGTAGCGGGAGCTTGGGCAATGAGCAGTTCTTC
>NA|15|TRBJ2-1|TRBV19|NA
CASSIDSQPYNEQFF
TGTGCCAGTAGTATCGACTCCCAACCATACAATGAGCAGTTCTTC
>NA|14|TRBJ2-5|TRBV18|NA
CASSPPTSQETQYF
TGTGCCAGCTCACCACCAACATCCCAAGAGACCCAGTACTTC
>NA|15|TRBJ2-2|TRBV14|NA
CASSRSSGNTGELFF
TGTGCCAGCAGCAGGAGTAGCGGGAACACCGGGGAGCTGTTTTTT
>NA|13|TRBJ1-2|TRBV5-1|NA
CASSFGRVDGYTF
TGCGCCAGCAGCTTTGGCAGGGTTGATGGCTACACCTTC
>NA|17|TRBJ2-6|TRBV7-2|NA
CASSLGRVRSGANVLTF
TGTGCCAGCAGCTTAGGGCGGGTGCGCTCTGGGGCCAACGTCCTGACTTTC
>NA|15|TRBJ1-2|TRBV19|NA
CASEAQGISEAGYTF
TGTGCCAGTGAGGCACAGGGTATATCCGAAGCTGGCTACACCTTC
>NA|16|TRBJ2-3|TRBV5-4|TRBD2
CASSLKLAELTDTQYF
TGTGCCAGCAGCTTAAAACTAGCGGAGCTCACAGATACGCAGTATTTT
>NA|19|TRBJ2-1|TRBV28|TRBD2
CASSKPGLAGEGSYNEQFF
TGTGCCAGCAGTAAACCGGGACTAGCGGGAGAAGGTTCCTACAATGAGCAGTTCTTC
>NA|13|TRBJ2-5|TRBV5-4|NA
CASSSGGLETQYF
TGTGCCAGCAGCTCAGGGGGGTTGGAGACCCAGTACTTC
>NA|14|TRBJ2-1|TRBV19|NA
CASTPGAETREQFF
TGTGCCAGTACCCCCGGCGCGGAAACTCGGGAGCAGTTCTTC
>many|13|TRBJ1-2|TRBV21-1|NA
CASSRRRAVGYTF
TGTGCCAGCAGCAGAAGGCGGGCGGTGGGCTACACCTTC
>few|17|TRBJ1-5|TRBV4-1|TRBD1
CASSQVTGVLSNQPQHF
TGCGCCAGCAGCCAAGTTACAGGGGTTCTAAGCAATCAGCCCCAGCATTTT
>NA|14|TRBJ2-7|TRBV30|TRBD2
CAWNPGLAVFEQYF
TGTGCCTGGAATCCGGGACTAGCGGTGTTCGAGCAGTACTTC
>few|15|TRBJ1-1|TRBV28|NA
CASSGGGRGDAEAFF
TGTGCCAGCAGTGGGGGCGGGCGAGGGGACGCTGAAGCTTTCTTT
>once|14|TRBJ2-1|TRBV5-1|NA
CASRPTGGNNEQFF
TGCGCCAGCAGGCCTACCGGGGGAAACAATGAGCAGTTCTTC
>NA|21|TRBJ1-5|TRBV4-2|TRBD1
CASSQDLVGQGIGFSNQPQHF
TGTGCCAGCAGCCAAGATTTGGTTGGACAGGGAATCGGGTTTAGCAATCAGCCCCAGCATTTT
>NA|16|TRBJ1-4|TRBV19|TRBD1
CASRRAGGATNEKLFF
TGTGCCAGTAGGAGGGCAGGGGGAGCAACTAATGAAAAACTGTTTTTT
>few|14|TRBJ1-2|TRBV7-2|NA
CASSLTGTNYGYTF
TGTGCCAGCAGCTTGACAGGCACTAACTATGGCTACACCTTC
>NA|17|TRBJ2-4|TRBV18|TRBD2
CASSPGTSGIAKNIQYF
TGTGCCAGCTCACCCGGGACTAGCGGGATCGCCAAAAACATTCAGTACTTC
>few|15|TRBJ1-4|TRBV5-8|TRBD1
CASRPKQGFNEKLFF
TGTGCCAGCAGACCAAAACAGGGGTTTAATGAAAAACTGTTTTTT
>NA|15|TRBJ2-3|TRBV5-4|TRBD1
CASSYLTGGTDTQYF
TGTGCCAGCAGTTACCTGACAGGGGGCACAGATACGCAGTATTTT